One T cell receptor (beta chain) is described in this entry. The sample is drawn from a study of blood T cell repertoires in COVID-19. No more than 2 weeks before study entry, exposed participants had met a case of COVID-19. Trimming stripped 8 bases from V and 3 bases from J, with 20 bases between. CDR3 size: 14 residues. CDR1 is GTSNPN, CDR2 SVGIG, per germline (reference sequence). The assay was immunoSEQ multiplex PCR, and TCRdb's table has in-frame clones only and misses some. Altogether over 200,000 clones are present, over 80% being singletons, with the ten largest covering under 4.5%. Sequenced sample: PBMCs or T cells enriched from blood (not recorded which). The chain combines TRBV30 with TRBJ2-7; TRBD1 might be the D (6 bases). The clonotype comes from a young woman who had been exposed to COVID-19. CDR3 DNA: TGTGCCATGTCTTGGGGGCCGGGGAGCTACGAGCAGTACTTC. Protein sequence: CAMSWGPGSYEQYF.